Sequencing of this T cell receptor beta chain was carried out in a study of beta chain features in type 1 diabetes (dated by TCRdb to 2017 to 2018). Looking at the study overall: Mean age, gender distribution, total cell number and subset yield were not different between patients and healthy donors. In the study, TCRB repertoires of sorted circulating CD4+ T cell subsets from recently diagnosed type 1 diabetes patients were compared with those of matched healthy donors. Regulatory and stem cell-like memory subsets were isolated from only 8 patients and about eight healthy donors, whereas naive and central memory subsets came from all 30 or so donors. A total of 90 million to 120 million sorted cells were examined across all samples, and a strong correlation was observed between cell number per subset and RNA yield.

Between the V and J ends, shortened by 2 bases and 4 bases respectively, the junction contains 8 bases. The CDR1 and CDR2 encoded by the germline V gene are SNHLY and FYNNEI. Spanning cysteine to phenylalanine, the CDR3 consists of 14 amino acids. Only CDR3 DNA is held: 42 bases, read in frame from base 1. With regard to this clone: This clone's antigen is unknown. No much larger clone is present one base from it, and per-base qualities are unavailable.

General conclusions and limits of the study: Shorter templates might be favored by PCR, yet because patient and control samples were amplified and corrected together, any such skew would affect both groups equally. Because the HLA sub-analyses included only small numbers of individuals, any influence of HLA type on TCRB rearrangement was left unresolved. Naive, central memory and regulatory TCRB repertoires appeared to be more similar among patients than among healthy donors. At VDJ recombination sites, patients with type 1 diabetes made fewer insertions and deleted more nucleotides, a pattern implying thymic rearrangement abnormalities. A moderate but significant shortening of TCRB CDR3 length was observed in type 1 diabetes patients in all four CD4+ subsets. Because cDNA was sequenced instead of genomic DNA, highly expressing activated cells could be over-represented, though the groups showed no difference in activation or CD3 levels.

All of the isolated RNA was reverse transcribed with the High Capacity cDNA Reverse Transcription Kit, so expressed TCRB transcripts were sequenced. Deep immunoSEQ sequencing was applied to naive, central memory and regulatory T cell samples, giving an average of around 3.4 million total reads per sample. Sorted cells were lysed in RLT buffer, and RNA was extracted using DNase-treated RNeasy Micro or Mini kits according to cell number. Each cell subset was processed on its own to prevent cross-contamination, while patient and healthy donor samples were processed together. Using the immunoSEQ multiplex PCR, TCRB sequences were amplified from cDNA into 87-bp fragments spanning the CDR3 region. The amplicons were sequenced using the Illumina HiSeq platform. Turning to the authors' computational methods: Synthetic template baselines were used to correct PCR bias computationally, reads within Hamming distance 2 were collapsed together, and singletons that could not be merged were discarded. Reads were aligned against IMGT so that V, D and J genes, CDR3 length and insertions or deletions at six rearrangement sites could be assigned. Within each subset, clonotype counts were normalized to sorted cell number, and only after that were true diversity and Gini coefficients computed with the tcR R package. The overlap coefficient, calculated on TCRB nucleotide sequences, was used to quantify repertoire sharing. The clones in this table, taken by TCRdb from immuneACCESS, are in-frame only. Not every clone is retained; where verified, under half of the shortfall comes from an unresolved V gene, and the cause of the rest is unknown. V, J and clone size are those of that table, while D and trimming were read from the DNA. This sample holds some 360,000 clones; 8% to 10% were observed only once. The top ten constitute about 0.63% of the sample.

A single peripheral blood draw of about 116 mL on average was collected from each donor into heparinised tubes. Naive, central memory, regulatory and stem cell-like memory CD4+ T cells were sorted on a BD FACSAria II using a panel including CD45RO, CCR7, CD25, CD127, CD95 and CD27. All sorted populations exceeded 95% purity. Right away, PBMCs were isolated by Lymphoprep density gradient centrifugation and were stained directly, with no culture step. So that batch effects would be minimized, each experiment stained and sorted samples in pairs, pairing one healthy donor with one patient. The chain was built from TRBV2 and TRBJ2-2, with no confidently assigned D gene. The sequenced material came from central memory CD4+ T cells from blood. The sequence was collected from a man between 25 and 39 years old with type 1 diabetes. The CDR3 amino acid sequence is: CASSEYSSTGELFF. The DNA sequence follows: TGTGCCAGCAGTGAATACAGTAGCACCGGGGAGCTGTTTTTT.